This TCR beta chain was documented in a study of T cells after yellow fever vaccination. As TCR cDNA was made by 5'RACE template switching, a universal primer site and UMIs were added. TCRdb re-analysed the 5' RACE reads in MiXCR, keeping a single row per CDR3 protein. Of more than 450,000 distinct CDR3 sequences listed, just over 20% were seen once; the top ten hold about 16%. The CDR3 has 17 amino acids. Trimming left V 0 bases short and J 5 bases short, with 18 bases between. Per germline, CDR1 LGHNA and CDR2 YSLEER. The receptor was derived from a young man who received the YFV17D yellow fever vaccine. The sample in question was PBMCs, obtained approximately 22 days after the first yellow fever vaccination. The chain has TRBV4-3 and TRBJ2-3; maybe TRBD2 (5 bases). The DNA for the CDR3 is TGCGCCAGCAGCCAAGATTTGGCCAGCGGAACCCTAGATACGCAGTATTTT. Translating it yields CASSQDLASGTLDTQYF.